These T cell receptor beta chains were read from a single sample in a study of CD8+ T cells in alopecia areata. Produced via immunoSEQ multiplex PCR; TCRdb's table is partial and in-frame only. The sample includes 200,000 to 250,000 clones, around three fifths of them seen just once. The specimen was CD4+ T cells sorted from blood, collected at week 4, from a patient treated with tofacitinib. Receptor source: a human donor with alopecia areata. The CDR3 runs from the conserved cysteine through the conserved F or W. A D gene is named only where the DNA matches it firmly. Clone sizes are given selectively: once, few, many, or a class where the clone is expanded.

V: TRBV15
J: TRBJ2-3
size: .
D: TRBD2
CDR3: CATSRPYSGGLTDTQYF
DNA: TGTGCCACCAGCAGACCCTATAGCGGGGGTTTAACAGATACGCAGTATTTT

V: TRBV25-1
J: TRBJ1-2
size: few
D: .
CDR3: CASSRSGGDYGYTF
DNA: TGTGCCAGCTCCCGGTCCGGGGGCGACTATGGCTACACCTTC

V: TRBV5-4
J: TRBJ1-2
size: .
D: .
CDR3: CASSPRDGGYGYTF
DNA: TGTGCCAGCAGCCCGCGGGACGGAGGCTATGGCTACACCTTC

V: TRBV2
J: TRBJ1-2
size: few
D: .
CDR3: CASIMEPLNYGYTF
DNA: TGTGCCAGCATCATGGAACCACTTAACTATGGCTACACCTTC

V: TRBV6-4
J: TRBJ2-2
size: .
D: .
CDR3: CASSRKGNTGELFF
DNA: TGTGCCAGCAGTAGGAAGGGGAACACCGGGGAGCTGTTTTTT

V: TRBV5-1
J: TRBJ2-7
size: many
D: TRBD2
CDR3: CASRRTSGAYEQYF
DNA: TGCGCCAGCAGAAGAACTAGCGGGGCCTACGAGCAGTACTTC

V: TRBV4-2
J: TRBJ2-1
size: .
D: TRBD1
CDR3: CASSQDWTGVANEQFF
DNA: TGTGCCAGCAGCCAAGACTGGACAGGGGTAGCGAATGAGCAGTTCTTC

V: TRBV7-2
J: TRBJ1-5
size: few
D: TRBD1
CDR3: CASSPRQGDQPQHF
DNA: TGTGCCAGCAGCCCCCGACAGGGTGATCAGCCCCAGCATTTT

V: TRBV11-3
J: TRBJ1-1
size: .
D: .
CDR3: CASSYGTGKGEAFF
DNA: TGTGCCAGCAGCTACGGGACGGGGAAGGGTGAAGCTTTCTTT

V: TRBV6-6
J: TRBJ2-7
size: .
D: .
CDR3: CATSERPPYEQYF
DNA: TGTGCCACCTCCGAACGGCCGCCCTACGAGCAGTACTTC

V: TRBV7-8
J: TRBJ2-3
size: .
D: TRBD2
CDR3: CASSLVWRGEVTDTQYF
DNA: TGTGCCAGCAGCTTAGTCTGGCGGGGGGAGGTCACAGATACGCAGTATTTT

V: TRBV11-2
J: TRBJ2-7
size: .
D: TRBD1
CDR3: CASSLGPGQFNEQYF
DNA: TGTGCCAGCAGCTTAGGGCCGGGACAGTTTAACGAGCAGTACTTC

V: TRBV19
J: TRBJ2-5
size: .
D: .
CDR3: CASTHGGETQYF
DNA: TGTGCCAGTACCCACGGAGGAGAGACCCAGTACTTC

V: TRBV30
J: TRBJ1-2
size: .
D: TRBD1
CDR3: CAWSRGDYGYTF
DNA: TGTGCCTGGAGCAGGGGGGACTATGGCTACACCTTC

V: TRBV6-6
J: TRBJ2-4
size: few
D: .
CDR3: CASSAPDQTNIQYF
DNA: TGTGCCAGCAGTGCCCCCGACCAAACAAACATTCAGTACTTC

V: TRBV14
J: TRBJ2-7
size: .
D: .
CDR3: CASKQSGSYEQYF
DNA: TGTGCCAGCAAGCAGTCAGGGAGCTACGAGCAGTACTTC

V: TRBV29-1
J: TRBJ2-1
size: few
D: TRBD1
CDR3: CSVGRGTGIYNEQFF
DNA: TGCAGCGTGGGTAGGGGGACAGGGATCTACAATGAGCAGTTCTTC

V: TRBV4-1
J: TRBJ2-4
size: once
D: .
CDR3: CASSRENIQYF
DNA: TGCGCCAGCAGCCGAGAAAACATTCAGTACTTC

V: TRBV27
J: TRBJ1-2
size: once
D: .
CDR3: CASSFSGASEGYTF
DNA: TGTGCCAGCAGTTTTTCAGGGGCATCGGAAGGCTACACCTTC

V: TRBV7-9
J: TRBJ2-5
size: .
D: .
CDR3: CASSQRGQSKETQYF
DNA: TGTGCCAGCAGCCAGAGGGGCCAAAGTAAAGAGACCCAGTACTTC

V: TRBV2
J: TRBJ2-3
size: few
D: .
CDR3: CASSRRAYLETDTQYF
DNA: TGTGCCAGCAGTCGGAGGGCCTACTTGGAGACAGATACGCAGTATTTT

V: TRBV7-9
J: TRBJ1-2
size: few
D: .
CDR3: CASSLLGNGASTFYGYTF
DNA: TGTGCCAGCAGCTTATTGGGCAATGGGGCCTCTACTTTCTATGGCTACACCTTC

V: TRBV4-2
J: TRBJ1-1
size: .
D: .
CDR3: CASSQSRGFTEAFF
DNA: TGTGCCAGCAGCCAAAGTCGGGGTTTCACTGAAGCTTTCTTT

V: TRBV30
J: TRBJ2-3
size: .
D: TRBD2
CDR3: CAWSVGLAGVKDTQYF
DNA: TGTGCCTGGAGTGTAGGACTAGCGGGGGTCAAAGATACGCAGTATTTT

V: TRBV29-1
J: TRBJ2-7
size: few
D: .
CDR3: CSATQGRRDEQYF
DNA: TGCAGCGCAACACAGGGTCGGCGCGACGAGCAGTACTTC

V: TRBV7-9
J: TRBJ1-3
size: few
D: TRBD1
CDR3: CASSLVGQFSGNTIYF
DNA: TGTGCCAGCAGCTTAGTGGGACAGTTCTCTGGAAACACCATATATTTT

V: TRBV5-1
J: TRBJ2-3
size: few
D: .
CDR3: CASSWGRIFTDTQYF
DNA: TGCGCCAGCAGCTGGGGCAGGATATTCACAGATACGCAGTATTTT

V: TRBV28
J: TRBJ2-5
size: .
D: .
CDR3: CASSVAGETQYF
DNA: TGTGCCAGCAGTGTAGCAGGAGAGACCCAGTACTTC

V: TRBV7-9
J: TRBJ2-2
size: .
D: .
CDR3: CASAPGVNTGELFF
DNA: TGTGCCAGCGCACCCGGCGTTAACACCGGGGAGCTGTTTTTT

V: TRBV4-2
J: TRBJ2-7
size: .
D: TRBD1
CDR3: CASSPPDRVHEQYF
DNA: TGTGCCAGCAGCCCCCCGGACAGGGTCCACGAGCAGTACTTC

V: TRBV7-6
J: TRBJ1-1
size: .
D: .
CDR3: CASSLTAQGGLGTEAFF
DNA: TGTGCCAGCAGCTTAACCGCACAGGGAGGTCTGGGCACTGAAGCTTTCTTT

V: TRBV4-1
J: TRBJ2-5
size: .
D: TRBD1
CDR3: CASSRDSYSWETQYF
DNA: TGCGCCAGCAGCCGGGACAGCTATTCTTGGGAGACCCAGTACTTC

V: TRBV5-4
J: TRBJ1-6
size: .
D: .
CDR3: CASTVDGTYSSPLHF
DNA: TGTGCCAGCACCGTGGACGGGACATACAGTTCACCCCTCCACTTT

V: TRBV30
J: TRBJ1-5
size: once
D: .
CDR3: CAWSVSRVNQPQHF
DNA: TGTGCCTGGAGTGTAAGTAGGGTCAATCAGCCCCAGCATTTT